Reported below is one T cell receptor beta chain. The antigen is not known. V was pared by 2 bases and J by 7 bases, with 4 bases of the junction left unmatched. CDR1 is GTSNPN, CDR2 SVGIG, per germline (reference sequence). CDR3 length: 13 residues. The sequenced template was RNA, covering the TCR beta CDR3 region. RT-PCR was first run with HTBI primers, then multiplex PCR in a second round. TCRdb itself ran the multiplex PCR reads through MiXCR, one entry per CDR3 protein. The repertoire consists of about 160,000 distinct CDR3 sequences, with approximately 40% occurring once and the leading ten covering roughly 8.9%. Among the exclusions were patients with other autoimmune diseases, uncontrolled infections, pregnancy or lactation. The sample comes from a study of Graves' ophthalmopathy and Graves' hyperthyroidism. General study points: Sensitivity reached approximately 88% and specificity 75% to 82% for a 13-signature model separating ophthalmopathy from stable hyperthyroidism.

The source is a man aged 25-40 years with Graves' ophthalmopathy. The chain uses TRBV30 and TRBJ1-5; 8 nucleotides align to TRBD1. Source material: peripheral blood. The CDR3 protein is CAWSLDRDQPQHF. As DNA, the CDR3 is TGTGCCTGGAGTCTGGACAGGGACCAGCCCCAGCATTTT.